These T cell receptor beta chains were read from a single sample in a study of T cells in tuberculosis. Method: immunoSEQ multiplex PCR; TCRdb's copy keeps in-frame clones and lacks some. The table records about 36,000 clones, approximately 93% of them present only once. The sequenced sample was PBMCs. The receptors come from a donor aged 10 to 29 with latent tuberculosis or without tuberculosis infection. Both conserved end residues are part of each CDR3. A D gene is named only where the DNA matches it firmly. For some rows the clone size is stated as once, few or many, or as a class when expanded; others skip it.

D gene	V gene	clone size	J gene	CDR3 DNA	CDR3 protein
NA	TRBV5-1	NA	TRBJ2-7	TGCGCCAGCAGCTTGGAATTCACAGGGACCGAGCAGTACTTC	CASSLEFTGTEQYF
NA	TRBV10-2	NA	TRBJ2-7	TGCGCCAGCTCATACAGGGACTCCTACGAGCAGTACTTC	CASSYRDSYEQYF
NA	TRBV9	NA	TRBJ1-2	TGTGCCAGCAGCGTAGAAGGTTTTGTGGTAGGGGAAGGAAGTGGCTACACCTTC	CASSVEGFVVGEGSGYTF
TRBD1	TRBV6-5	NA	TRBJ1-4	TGTGCCAGCAGTTGGGGGGGACAGGGCAATGAAAAACTGTTTTTT	CASSWGGQGNEKLFF
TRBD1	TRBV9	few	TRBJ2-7	TGTGCCAGCAGCAGGGACAGGGACAGGGGTAGGGAGCAGTACTTC	CASSRDRDRGREQYF
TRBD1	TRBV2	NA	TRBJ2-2	TGTGCCAGTGAGACAGGGGTTGGCAACACCGGGGAGCTGTTTTTT	CASETGVGNTGELFF
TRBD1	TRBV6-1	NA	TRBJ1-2	TGTGCCAGCAGCGGGACGGGACAGCTGCTCTATGGCTACACCTTC	CASSGTGQLLYGYTF
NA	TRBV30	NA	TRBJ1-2	TGTGCCTGGAGGAAGGGGGTTATTAGGTCTGGCTACACCTTC	CAWRKGVIRSGYTF
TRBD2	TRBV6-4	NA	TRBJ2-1	TGTGCCAGCAGTGACACTAGCGGGGGGGCCAATGAGCAGTTCTTC	CASSDTSGGANEQFF
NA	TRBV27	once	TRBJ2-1	TGTGCCAGCAGTTCGGACGGGAGCTACAATGAGCAGTTCTTC	CASSSDGSYNEQFF
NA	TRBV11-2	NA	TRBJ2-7	TGTGCCAGCAGCCGAACAGTCACCTCCTACGAGCAGTACTTC	CASSRTVTSYEQYF
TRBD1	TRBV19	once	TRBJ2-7	TGTGCCAGTAGCTCCCTTACAGGGGGCGCGGAGCAGTACTTC	CASSSLTGGAEQYF
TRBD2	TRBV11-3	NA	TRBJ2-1	TGTGCCAGCAGCCTAGCGGGGGGTTACAATGAGCAGTTCTTC	CASSLAGGYNEQFF